This TCR beta chain was recovered during a study of cytotoxic CD8 clonotypes in ibrutinib-treated CLL. TCRdb's table, derived via immunoSEQ multiplex PCR, lists solely in-frame clones and lacks some. Of about 200,000 clones in the sample, 65% to 80% were seen once. Per germline, CDR1 WSHSY and CDR2 SAAADI. The germline V and J ends were trimmed by 2 bases and 7 bases, with 5 bases remaining between them. The CDR3 sequence is 12 residues long. The chain links TRBV10-2 to TRBJ2-2; no definite D call. The material sequenced was PBMCs, taken after 12 months of ibrutinib treatment. This clonotype was obtained from a human donor with chronic lymphocytic leukemia. The CDR3 sequence is CASSERVGELFF. Written as DNA, the CDR3 is TGCGCCAGCAGTGAGAGGGTCGGGGAGCTGTTTTTT.